The rows below give T cell receptor beta chains drawn from one sample of a study of control samples from healthy donors and cancer patients. Repertoires were generated with immunoSEQ multiplex PCR, while TCRdb's copy carries only in-frame clones and drops some. The sample holds around 97,000 clones; approximately 90% are singletons and the top ten take 19%. The sequenced sample consisted of PBMCs. These receptors all stem from a man between 60 and 70 years old with lung cancer. The CDR3 runs from the conserved cysteine through the conserved F or W. A D gene is named only where the DNA matches it firmly. Size is omitted from some rows. Given values are once, few, many or a class for expanded clones.

clone_size d_call j_call v_call cdr3_aa cdr3_nt
NA NA TRBJ2-1 TRBV29-1 CSVTGGPYNEQFF TGCAGCGTGACGGGGGGCCCATACAATGAGCAGTTCTTC
NA NA TRBJ2-3 TRBV18 CASTDRGTDTQYF TGTGCCAGCACCGACCGAGGCACAGATACGCAGTATTTT
NA NA TRBJ1-5 TRBV14 CASSVSNQPQHF TGTGCCAGCAGCGTGAGCAATCAGCCCCAGCATTTT
once TRBD1 TRBJ2-5 TRBV7-6 CASSSRTGTGPYQETQYF TGTGCCAGCAGCTCTAGGACCGGGACAGGGCCCTACCAAGAGACCCAGTACTTC
NA TRBD1 TRBJ2-3 TRBV27 CASSLRGQGADTQYF TGTGCCAGCAGTTTAAGGGGGCAGGGGGCAGATACGCAGTATTTT
NA NA TRBJ1-2 TRBV6-6 CASTDGAGYDYTF TGTGCCAGCACCGATGGGGCGGGGTATGACTACACCTTC
NA TRBD1 TRBJ1-1 TRBV18 CASSKDRQGAVTEAFF TGTGCCAGCTCCAAGGATAGACAGGGGGCAGTCACTGAAGCTTTCTTT
few TRBD1 TRBJ1-2 TRBV18 CASSPSDRDGYTF TGTGCCAGCTCACCATCGGACAGGGATGGCTACACCTTC
NA NA TRBJ2-2 TRBV29-1 CSVATLAELFF TGCAGCGTTGCAACCCTGGCGGAGCTGTTTTTT
once NA TRBJ1-5 TRBV5-5 CASSSNVRLNQPQHF TGTGCCAGCAGCTCTAACGTGAGGTTAAATCAGCCCCAGCATTTT
NA NA TRBJ2-5 TRBV2 CASSVGGGQETQYF TGTGCCAGCAGTGTAGGGGGGGGCCAAGAGACCCAGTACTTC
NA TRBD1 TRBJ1-6 TRBV29-1 CSVGEGANSPLHF TGCAGCGTTGGCGAGGGGGCCAATTCACCCCTCCACTTT
NA NA TRBJ1-1 TRBV5-1 CASSLFGGTEAFF TGCGCCAGCAGCTTGTTCGGGGGAACTGAAGCTTTCTTT